The source of this T cell receptor beta chain is a study of cytomegalovirus exposure and HLA in healthy donors. Generated by immunoSEQ multiplex PCR, the TCRdb table keeps only in-frame clones and is missing some. The sample comprises around 250,000 clones, roughly 90% of which are singletons, and around 0.34% rests with the top ten. The CDR3 runs 16 residues. Germline CDR1 is SGDLS and CDR2 is YYNGEE. V shed 1 base and J 2 bases; nucleotides not matched to a gene: 4. The rearrangement links TRBV9 to TRBJ2-3; 10 nucleotides line up with TRBD2. The sample comprised PBMCs. This TCR came from a woman between 18 and 29 years old in good health and CMV-seronegative. The CDR3 DNA sequence: TGTGCCAGCAGCGTACCGGGACTAGCGCACACAGATACGCAGTATTTT. This translates into CASSVPGLAHTDTQYF.